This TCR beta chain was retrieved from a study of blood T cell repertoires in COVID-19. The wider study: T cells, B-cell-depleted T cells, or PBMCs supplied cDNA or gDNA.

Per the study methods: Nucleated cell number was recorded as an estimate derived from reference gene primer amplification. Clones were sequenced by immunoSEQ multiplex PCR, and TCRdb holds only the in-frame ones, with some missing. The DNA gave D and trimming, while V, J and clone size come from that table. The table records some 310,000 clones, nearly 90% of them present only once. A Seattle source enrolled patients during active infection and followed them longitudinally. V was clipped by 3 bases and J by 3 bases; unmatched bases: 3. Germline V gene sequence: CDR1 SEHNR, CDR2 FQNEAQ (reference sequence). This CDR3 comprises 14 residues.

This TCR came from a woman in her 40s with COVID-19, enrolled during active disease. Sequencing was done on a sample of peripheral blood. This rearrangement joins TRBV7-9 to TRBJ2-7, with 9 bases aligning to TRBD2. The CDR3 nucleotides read TGTGCCAGCAGCTTTCTAGCGGGGAGCTACGAGCAGTACTTC. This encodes CASSFLAGSYEQYF.